This is a list of T cell receptor beta chains from one sample in a study of Graves' ophthalmopathy and Graves' hyperthyroidism. TCRdb re-derived calls from the multiplex PCR reads in MiXCR, one entry per CDR3 protein. The sample yields 340,000 or so distinct CDR3 sequences, about 17% seen once. What was sequenced was peripheral blood. These receptors were taken from an adult man with Graves' ophthalmopathy. Both conserved end residues are part of each CDR3. Each record gives: D gene, clone size, V gene, J gene, CDR3 protein, CDR3 DNA. A D gene is named only where the DNA matches it firmly. Size is omitted from some rows. Given values are once, few, many or a class for expanded clones.

NA	NA	TRBV5-4	TRBJ1-1	CASSPGRANTEAFF	TGTGCCAGCAGCCCAGGAAGGGCTAACACTGAAGCTTTCTTT
NA	many	TRBV6-2/TRBV6-3	TRBJ1-5	CASSPHDGRNQPQHF	TGTGCCAGCAGCCCCCACGACGGGCGCAATCAGCCCCAGCATTTT
TRBD1	many	TRBV20-1	TRBJ2-2	CSASAPTLADRGSWTGELFF	TGCAGTGCTAGTGCCCCAACCCTCGCGGACAGGGGCTCTTGGACCGGGGAGCTGTTTTTT
TRBD2	many	TRBV6-2/TRBV6-3	TRBJ2-4	CASSSLPRTSWPQNIQYF	TGTGCCAGCAGTTCACTTCCCCGGACTAGTTGGCCCCAAAACATTCAGTACTTC
NA	many	TRBV5-4	TRBJ1-1	CASSLVTNTEAFF	TGTGCCAGCAGCTTGGTGACAAACACTGAAGCTTTCTTT
NA	NA	TRBV4-2	TRBJ2-5	CASSQQVKVQETQYF	TGTGCCAGCAGCCAACAGGTTAAGGTCCAAGAGACCCAGTACTTC
NA	many	TRBV30	TRBJ1-2	CAWSAAPPGRGYGYTF	TGTGCCTGGAGTGCGGCCCCACCGGGGAGAGGCTATGGCTACACCTTC
TRBD1	many	TRBV6-5	TRBJ1-2	CASSYLSDRGHGYTF	TGTGCCAGCAGTTACTTATCGGACAGGGGGCATGGCTACACCTTC
TRBD1	many	TRBV10-1	TRBJ1-2	CASSRGPGCFRPACGYTF	TGCGCCAGCAGTAGGGGGCCGGGTTGTTTTCGGCCCGCATGTGGCTACACCTTC
NA	many	TRBV28	TRBJ2-7	CASSPSEGGGRNEQYF	TGTGCCAGCAGTCCCTCGGAGGGAGGGGGTCGCAACGAGCAGTACTTC
TRBD2	many	TRBV28	TRBJ2-5	CASSSPSGGSGETQYF	TGTGCCAGCAGTTCCCCCAGCGGGGGGTCCGGGGAGACCCAGTACTTC
NA	few	TRBV18	TRBJ1-1	CASSPRNGVSAVVGTEAFF	TGTGCCAGCTCACCCCGGAACGGAGTGTCGGCGGTAGTGGGCACTGAAGCTTTCTTT
NA	many	TRBV27	TRBJ1-6	CASSLRGSNSPLHF	TGTGCCAGCAGTTTACGGGGTAGTAATTCACCCCTCCACTTT
NA	many	TRBV7-9	TRBJ2-5	CASSPTAMQETQYF	TGTGCCAGCAGCCCCACTGCCATGCAAGAGACCCAGTACTTC
TRBD1	many	TRBV28	TRBJ1-6	CASSLSAGTGSSPLHF	TGTGCCAGCAGTTTATCGGCAGGGACAGGGAGTTCACCCCTCCACTTT
NA	many	TRBV6-1	TRBJ1-5	CASSVTALGRSQPQHF	TGTGCCAGCAGTGTCACCGCATTGGGCAGGTCTCAGCCCCAGCATTTT
NA	many	TRBV4-2	TRBJ1-6	CASSQDLDRWTARVSPLHF	TGTGCCAGCAGCCAAGACCTTGACAGGTGGACTGCCAGGGTTTCACCCCTCCACTTT
NA	many	TRBV30	TRBJ1-1	CAWIAPAHTEAFF	TGTGCCTGGATAGCGCCAGCCCACACTGAAGCTTTCTTT
TRBD2	NA	TRBV7-8	TRBJ2-5	CASSLAQGGRETQYF	TGTGCCAGCAGCTTAGCTCAGGGAGGGCGGGAGACCCAGTACTTC
TRBD1	many	TRBV12-3/TRBV12-4	TRBJ1-1	CASSSQDRGYTEAFF	TGTGCCAGCAGTTCCCAGGACAGGGGGTACACTGAAGCTTTCTTT
TRBD1	many	TRBV10-3	TRBJ1-2	CAATGTGVYGYTF	TGTGCCGCCACCGGGACAGGAGTTTATGGCTACACCTTC
NA	NA	TRBV7-2	TRBJ2-5	CASSLDGRRQETQYF	TGTGCCAGCAGCTTGGACGGGAGAAGGCAAGAGACCCAGTACTTC